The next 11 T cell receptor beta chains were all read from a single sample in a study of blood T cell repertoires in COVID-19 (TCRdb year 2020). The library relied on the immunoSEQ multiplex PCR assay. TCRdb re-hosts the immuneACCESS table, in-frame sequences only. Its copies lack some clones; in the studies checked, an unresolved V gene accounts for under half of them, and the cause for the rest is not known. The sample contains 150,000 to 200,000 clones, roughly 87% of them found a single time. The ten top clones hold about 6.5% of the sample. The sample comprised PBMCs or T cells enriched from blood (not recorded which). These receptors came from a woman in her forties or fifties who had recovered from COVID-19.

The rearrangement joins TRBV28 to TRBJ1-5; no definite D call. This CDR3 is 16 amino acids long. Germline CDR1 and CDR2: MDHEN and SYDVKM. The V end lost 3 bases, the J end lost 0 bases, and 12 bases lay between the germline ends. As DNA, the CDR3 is TGTGCCAGCAGTTTTGTTTCCCGGGGTAGCAATCAGCCCCAGCATTTT. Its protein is CASSFVSRGSNQPQHF.

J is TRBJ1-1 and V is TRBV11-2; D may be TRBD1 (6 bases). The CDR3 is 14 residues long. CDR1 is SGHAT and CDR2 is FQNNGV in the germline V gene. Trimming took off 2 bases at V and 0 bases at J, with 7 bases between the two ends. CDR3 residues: CASSLTGMNTEAFF. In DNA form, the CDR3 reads TGTGCCAGCAGCTTAACAGGGATGAACACTGAAGCTTTCTTT.

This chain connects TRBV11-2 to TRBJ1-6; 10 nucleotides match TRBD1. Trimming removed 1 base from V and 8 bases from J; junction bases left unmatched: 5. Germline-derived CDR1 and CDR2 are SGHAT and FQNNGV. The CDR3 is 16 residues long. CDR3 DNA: TGTGCCAGCAGCTTAGCCCCGGGACAGGGGTATTCACCCCTCCACTTT. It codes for CASSLAPGQGYSPLHF.

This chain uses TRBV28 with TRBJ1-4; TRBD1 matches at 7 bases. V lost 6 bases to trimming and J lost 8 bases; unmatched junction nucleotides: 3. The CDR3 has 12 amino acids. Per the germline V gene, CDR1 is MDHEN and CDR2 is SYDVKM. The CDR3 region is CASSPGGEKLFF. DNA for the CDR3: TGTGCCAGCAGCCCAGGGGGGGAAAAACTGTTTTTT.

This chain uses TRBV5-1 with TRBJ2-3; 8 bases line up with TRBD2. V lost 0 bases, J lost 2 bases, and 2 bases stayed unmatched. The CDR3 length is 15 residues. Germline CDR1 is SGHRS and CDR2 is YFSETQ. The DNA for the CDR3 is TGCGCCAGCAGCTTGGGGACTAGCCTCACAGATACGCAGTATTTT. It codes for CASSLGTSLTDTQYF. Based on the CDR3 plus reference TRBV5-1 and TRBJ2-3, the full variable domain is KAGVTQTPRYLIKTRGQQVTLSCSPISGHRSVSWYQQTPGQGLQFLFEYFSETQRNKGNFPGRFSGRQFSNSRSEMNVSTLELGDSALYLCASSLGTSLTDTQYFGPGTRLTVL.

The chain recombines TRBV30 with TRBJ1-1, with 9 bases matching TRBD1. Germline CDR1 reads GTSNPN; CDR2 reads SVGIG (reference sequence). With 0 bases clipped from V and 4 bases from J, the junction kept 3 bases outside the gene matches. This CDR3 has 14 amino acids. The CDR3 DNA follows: TGTGCCTGGAGTGTGATGGACAGGGGCACTGAAGCTTTCTTT. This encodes CAWSVMDRGTEAFF.

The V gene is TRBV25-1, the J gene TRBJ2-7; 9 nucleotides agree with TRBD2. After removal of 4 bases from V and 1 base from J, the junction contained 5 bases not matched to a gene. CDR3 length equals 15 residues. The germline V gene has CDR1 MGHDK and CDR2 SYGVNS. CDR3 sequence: CASSAGTSRSYEQYF. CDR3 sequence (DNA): TGTGCCAGCAGTGCAGGGACTAGCAGATCCTACGAGCAGTACTTC.

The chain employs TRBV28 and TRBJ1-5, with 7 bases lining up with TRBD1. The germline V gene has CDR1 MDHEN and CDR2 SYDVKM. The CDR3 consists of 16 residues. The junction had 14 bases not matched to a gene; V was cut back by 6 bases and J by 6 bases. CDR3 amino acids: CASSFPAYRGGQPQHF. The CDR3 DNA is TGTGCCAGCAGCTTTCCCGCCTACAGGGGTGGTCAGCCCCAGCATTTT.

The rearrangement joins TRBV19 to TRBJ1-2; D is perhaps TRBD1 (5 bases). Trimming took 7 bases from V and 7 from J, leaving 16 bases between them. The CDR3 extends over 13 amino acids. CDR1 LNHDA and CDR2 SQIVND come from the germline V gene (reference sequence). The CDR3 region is CASKFGGQGGYTF. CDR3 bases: TGTGCCAGTAAATTCGGCGGACAAGGTGGCTACACCTTC.

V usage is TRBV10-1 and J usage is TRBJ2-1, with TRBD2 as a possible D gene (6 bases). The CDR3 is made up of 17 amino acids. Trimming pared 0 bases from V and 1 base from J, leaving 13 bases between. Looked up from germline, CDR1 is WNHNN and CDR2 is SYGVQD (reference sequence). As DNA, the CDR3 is TGCGCCAGCAGTGAGTCGACTAGGCGGGTTTCCTACAATGAGCAGTTCTTC. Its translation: CASSESTRRVSYNEQFF.

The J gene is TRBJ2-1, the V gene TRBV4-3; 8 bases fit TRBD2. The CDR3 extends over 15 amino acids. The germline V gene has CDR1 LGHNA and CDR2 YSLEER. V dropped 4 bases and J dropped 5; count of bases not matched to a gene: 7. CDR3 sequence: CASSPTGTRDNEQFF. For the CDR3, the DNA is TGCGCCAGCAGCCCCACCGGGACTAGGGACAATGAGCAGTTCTTC.